These 12 T cell receptor beta chains share one sample of origin, sequenced in a study of OX40 agonist ivuxolimab in advanced cancers. Generated by immunoSEQ multiplex PCR, the TCRdb table keeps only in-frame clones and is missing some. The table has 74,000 or so clones, 80% to 95% seen once. Sequenced here: CD4+ or CD8+ T cells sorted from blood, sampled in a trial of the OX40 agonist ivuxolimab. These receptors were collected from an adult with an advanced solid tumor such as melanoma, head and neck, liver or kidney cancer.

This sequence joins TRBV7-6 and TRBJ2-6; D gene uncertain. Germline V lookup: CDR1 SGHVS, CDR2 FNYEAQ. Trimming took off 5 bases at V and 0 bases at J, with 11 bases between the two ends. CDR3 length: 16 amino acids. The CDR3 region is CASSTSRASGANVLTF. The CDR3 region has the DNA TGTGCCAGCAGCACCTCCCGGGCCTCTGGGGCCAACGTCCTGACTTTC.

This chain links TRBV28 with TRBJ2-3; D remains ambiguous. Germline CDR1 reads MDHEN; CDR2 reads SYDVKM. Between the trimmed V and J ends, which lost 2 bases and 2 bases, there was a span of 8 bases. This CDR3 region has 14 residues. The CDR3 protein is CASSLGRLTDTQYF. Written as DNA, the CDR3 is TGTGCCAGCAGTTTAGGCAGACTCACAGATACGCAGTATTTT. Together with reference TRBV28 and TRBJ2-3, the CDR3 gives the full variable domain: DVKVTQSSRYLVKRTGEKVFLECVQDMDHENMFWYRQDPGLGLRLIYFSYDVKMKEKGDIPEGYSVSREKKERFSLILESASTNQTSMYLCASSLGRLTDTQYFGPGTRLTVL.

This chain uses TRBV28 with TRBJ1-2; D might be TRBD1 (6 bases). The CDR3 sequence is 15 residues long. The V gene's germline CDR1 is MDHEN and CDR2 SYDVKM. V lost 3 bases to trimming and J lost 2 bases, with 13 bases between them. The CDR3 nucleotides read TGTGCCAGCAGTTTTTCACAGGGACAAAACTATGGCTACACCTTC. Its protein product is CASSFSQGQNYGYTF.

The chain joins TRBV6-5 to TRBJ1-2; 8 nucleotides line up with TRBD1. The CDR3 length is 13 residues. The V gene end was trimmed by 6 bases and the J gene end by 4 bases; junction bases not matched to a gene: 4. The germline V gene encodes CDR1 MNHEY and CDR2 SVGAGI. The CDR3 coding sequence is TGTGCCAGCAGACCACAGGGGGGCTATGGCTACACCTTC. This sequence encodes CASRPQGGYGYTF.

This clone has a single count. V is TRBV5-1 and J is TRBJ2-1; 11 bases match TRBD2. There are 15 residues in the CDR3. The germline V gene encodes CDR1 SGHRS and CDR2 YFSETQ. Unmatched junction bases numbered 6, after V lost 1 base and J lost 9 bases. CDR3 in DNA: TGCGCCAGCAGCTTGAGTAGCGGGGGGGCCTCTGAGCAGTTCTTC. It is translated as CASSLSSGGASEQFF.

This chain links TRBV10-3 with TRBJ2-7, with 11 positions matching TRBD1. Germline V gene sequence: CDR1 ENHRY, CDR2 SYGVKD. The V gene end was trimmed by 11 bases and the J gene end by 3 bases; junction bases not matched to a gene: 6. This CDR3 has 13 amino acids. The CDR3 DNA follows: TGTGCCTACTCCGGGACAGGGGGCTACGAGCAGTACTTC. This codes for CAYSGTGGYEQYF.

To note about this clone: Other DNA sequences from this sample encode an identical CDR3 as well. CDR3 bases: TGTGCCAGCAGCTTCTCAGGGGGCGACACTGAAGCTTTCTTT. Encoded protein: CASSFSGGDTEAFF. This chain connects TRBV7-9 to TRBJ1-1, with 8 positions matching TRBD1. This CDR3 contains 14 residues. Losses at the gene ends were 3 bases for V and 3 bases for J; bases not matched to a gene: 3. CDR1 is SEHNR and CDR2 is FQNEAQ in the germline V gene (reference sequence).

This chain links TRBV10-3 with TRBJ1-1; the D is unclear. Germline lookup yields CDR1 ENHRY and CDR2 SYGVKD. The CDR3 is 13 residues long. The V gene lost 7 bases and the J gene lost 1 base, with 10 bases spanning the gap. This chain's CDR3 is CAIMAIGNTEAFF. The CDR3 bases are TGTGCCATCATGGCTATTGGGAACACTGAAGCTTTCTTT.

The CDR3 DNA sequence: TGTGCCAGCAGCTATCTCTACGAGCAGTACTTC. As protein: CASSYLYEQYF. The chain links TRBV28 to TRBJ2-7; no clear D gene. This CDR3 has 11 amino acids. V dropped 6 bases and J dropped 3 bases, with 6 bases sitting between them. CDR1 is MDHEN, CDR2 SYDVKM, per germline.

The chain uses TRBV30 and TRBJ1-2; D uncertain. The CDR3 consists of 12 residues. Germline assignment: CDR1 GTSNPN and CDR2 SVGIG (reference sequence). The ends were cut back, 4 bases at V and 6 bases at J, with 12 bases in the middle. The CDR3 spells CAWKGVGDGYTF. The CDR3 DNA reads TGTGCCTGGAAGGGCGTCGGGGATGGCTACACCTTC.

The J gene is TRBJ2-1, the V gene TRBV6-6; 7 bases are shared with TRBD2. CDR3 length equals 16 residues. CDR1 is MNHNY and CDR2 is SVGAGI in the germline V gene (reference sequence). Losses at the gene ends were 2 bases for V and 5 bases for J; bases not matched to a gene: 9. CDR3 residues: CASSYMIAGSDNEQFF. In nucleotides, the CDR3 is TGTGCCAGCAGTTACATGATAGCGGGTTCCGACAATGAGCAGTTCTTC.

This clone has just a few counts. The V call is TRBV7-3, the J call TRBJ2-7, with D tentatively TRBD1 or TRBD2 (6 bases each). This CDR3 has 15 amino acids. CDR1 is SGHTA and CDR2 is FQGTGA in the germline V gene. The ends were cut back, 4 bases at V and 1 base at J, with 14 bases in the middle. The CDR3 sequence: CASSSGAGFSYEQYF. For the CDR3, the DNA is TGTGCCAGCAGCTCGGGGGCAGGCTTTTCCTACGAGCAGTACTTC.